These 9 T cell receptor beta chains came from one sample sequenced in a study of molecular identifiers for immune sequencing clone quantification. TCRdb called the PCR reads again in MiXCR, with one record for every CDR3 protein. This table has approximately 550,000 distinct CDR3 sequences, about 25% appearing once. The material sequenced was naive CD8+ T cells from blood, with Jurkat cell RNA spiked in. Subset defined: FACS-sorted CD8+CD4-CCR7+CD45RA+ naive T cells. The receptors shown here come from a human donor in good health. Some libraries in this study had Jurkat cell RNA spiked in.

The chain has TRBV6-1 and TRBJ2-1; no firm D call. V lost 8 bases and J 12 bases, leaving 14 bases between the germline ends. The CDR3 contains 11 residues. Germline V lookup: CDR1 MNHNS, CDR2 SASEGT. The chain's CDR3 is CASPGPARQFF. The CDR3 coding sequence is TGTGCCAGCCCCGGTCCGGCAAGGCAGTTCTTC.

This clonotype has ten or more counts. The V and J genes are TRBV4-3 and TRBJ2-4; no firm D call. Germline values: CDR1 LGHNA, CDR2 YSLEER. This CDR3 is 14 amino acids long. The V end lost 0 bases, the J end lost 6 bases, and 9 bases lay between the germline ends. Written as DNA, the CDR3 is TGCGCCAGCAGCCAAGATAGGGTAGGAAACATTCAGTACTTC. Translation gives CASSQDRVGNIQYF.

This clonotype was observed a handful of times. This chain uses TRBV9 with TRBJ2-7; no definite D call. The CDR3 length is 14 residues. Trimming stripped 0 bases from V and 0 bases from J, with 7 bases between. The germline V gene encodes CDR1 SGDLS and CDR2 YYNGEE. CDR3 sequence: CASSVGSFSYEQYF. The CDR3, as DNA: TGTGCCAGCAGCGTAGGGAGTTTCTCCTACGAGCAGTACTTC.

About this clonotype itself: This may arise from a read error, as a much more abundant clone is one base away. The chain joins TRBV30 to TRBJ2-7, with 9 bases that match TRBD1. This CDR3 contains 14 residues. Germline values: CDR1 GTSNPN, CDR2 SVGIG (reference sequence). The CDR3 is CAWSVGTGSYKQYF. The DNA for the CDR3 is TGTGCCTGGAGTGTAGGGACAGGGTCCTACAAGCAGTACTTC.

Remarks on this clonotype: This sequence may be a read error, since a much larger clone differs from it by one base. The chain carries TRBV12-3 or TRBV12-4 and TRBJ2-5; D ambiguous. This CDR3 region has 13 residues. The CDR3 here is CASSFRKQETQHF. CDR3 in DNA: TGTGCCAGCAGTTTCCGGAAGCAAGAGACCCAGCACTTC.

The gene calls are TRBV19 and TRBJ2-2; 10 bases align to TRBD2. Germline values: CDR1 LNHDA, CDR2 SQIVND (reference sequence). The CDR3 spans 17 residues. V gave up 3 bases and J gave up 11 bases; unmatched junction bases: 15. The CDR3 coding sequence is TGTGCCAGTAGTATGGGGCTAGCGGGAGTTTTATCCAGAGAGCTGTTTTTT. Protein product: CASSMGLAGVLSRELFF.

This clonotype was counted many times. This sequence joins TRBV6-2 or TRBV6-3 and TRBJ2-2, with TRBD2 as a possible D gene (5 bases). The CDR3 sequence is 13 residues long. Germline CDR1 MNHEY, CDR2 SVGEGT. The V and J ends lost 2 bases and 6 bases respectively, with 7 bases between them. CDR3: CASSYREPGELFF. The DNA of the CDR3 is TGTGCCAGCAGTTACAGGGAGCCCGGGGAGCTGTTTTTT.

The gene calls are TRBV13 and TRBJ1-2; D is undetermined. Trimming took off 5 bases at V and 4 bases at J, with 8 bases between the two ends. This CDR3 region has 12 residues. Germline V gene sequence: CDR1 PRHDT, CDR2 FYEKMQ (reference sequence). The CDR3 is CASSQGGYGYTF. The CDR3 DNA is TGTGCCAGCAGCCAAGGAGGCTATGGCTACACCTTC. Looking up the rest from reference TRBV13 and TRBJ1-2 gives the full variable domain: AAGVIQSPRHLIKEKRETATLKCYPIPRHDTVYWYQQGPGQDPQFLISFYEKMQSDKGSIPDRFSAQQFSDYHSELNMSSLELGDSALYFCASSQGGYGYTFGSGTRLTVV.

This clonotype was seen only a few times. This chain joins TRBV7-6 and TRBJ2-1; D is possibly TRBD1 or TRBD2 (5 bases each). V was cut by 5 bases and J by 2 bases, with 16 bases left in between. CDR3 length equals 16 residues. Germline V gene data show CDR1 as SGHVS and CDR2 as FNYEAQ. The CDR3 DNA reads TGTGCCAGCAGCGGGGATGTTGGGGGTGCCTACAATGAGCAGTTCTTC. Encoded protein: CASSGDVGGAYNEQFF.